The 27 T cell receptor beta chains below were found in one sample sequenced in a study of blood T cell repertoires in COVID-19. The protocol was immunoSEQ multiplex PCR, while the TCRdb copy is restricted to in-frame clones and leaves out a portion. The data contain 250,000 to 300,000 clones, 90% of them singletons. The sample comprised PBMCs or T cells enriched from blood (not recorded which). The source is a woman aged 30 to 39 who had recovered from COVID-19.

The V gene is TRBV9, the J gene TRBJ2-1; D might be TRBD1 (5 bases). CDR1 SGDLS and CDR2 YYNGEE come from the germline V gene. CDR3 size: 13 residues. V lost 4 bases and J 5 bases, leaving 10 bases between the germline ends. For the CDR3, the DNA is TGTGCCAGCAGCCCACCCAGGGACAATGAGCAGTTCTTC. The encoded protein is CASSPPRDNEQFF.

V gene TRBV7-2 combines with J gene TRBJ1-1; D uncertain. Looked up from germline, CDR1 is SGHTA and CDR2 is FQGNSA. Trimming removed 2 bases at V and 0 bases at J, with 16 bases between. The CDR3 totals 17 residues. The CDR3 bases are TGTGCCAGCAGCTTAAACGGAGGGTCCAAAATGAACACTGAAGCTTTCTTT. This gives the protein CASSLNGGSKMNTEAFF. The full variable domain, its missing parts supplied by reference TRBV7-2 and TRBJ1-1, is GAGVSQSPSNKVTEKGKDVELRCDPISGHTALYWYRQSLGQGLEFLIYFQGNSAPDKSGLPSDRFSAERTGGSVSTLTIQRTQQEDSAVYLCASSLNGGSKMNTEAFFGQGTRLTVV.

This chain joins TRBV28 and TRBJ2-1; unclear D gene. Per the germline V gene, CDR1 is MDHEN and CDR2 is SYDVKM. This CDR3 has 14 residues. The CDR3 spells CATHHGSSNNEQFF. The CDR3 coding sequence is TGTGCTACACATCACGGGTCCTCAAACAATGAGCAGTTCTTC.

The rearrangement links TRBV6-2 or TRBV6-3 to TRBJ1-2; 12 positions match TRBD1. V shed 5 bases and J 4 bases; nucleotides not matched to a gene: 5. Germline CDR1 reads MNHEY; CDR2 reads SVGEGT. The CDR3 consists of 15 residues. The CDR3 nucleotides read TGTGCCAGCAGTCCCGGGACAGGGGGCGTCTATGGCTACACCTTC. It codes for CASSPGTGGVYGYTF.

A single count supports this clone. The gene calls are TRBV24-1 and TRBJ2-5, with TRBD1 matching 7 bases. Trimming at V came to 11 bases and at J to 2 bases, leaving 4 bases not matched to a gene. Per germline, CDR1 KGHDR and CDR2 SFDVKD. The CDR3 extends over 12 amino acids. The chain's CDR3 is CASSRGQETQYF. The CDR3 DNA is TGTGCCAGCTCCAGGGGGCAAGAGACCCAGTACTTC.

The chain links TRBV19 to TRBJ2-1; TRBD2 agrees at 9 bases. Germline CDR1 and CDR2: LNHDA and SQIVND (reference sequence). Trimming removed 5 bases from V and 3 bases from J; junction bases left unmatched: 8. The CDR3 has 16 amino acids. CDR3 region: CASSLIAGDSYNEQFF. CDR3 sequence (DNA): TGTGCCAGTAGTCTCATAGCGGGAGATAGCTACAATGAGCAGTTCTTC.

CDR3 loop: CASSPGEGSYGYTF. The CDR3 coding sequence is TGTGCCAGCTCACCGGGGGAGGGGTCCTATGGCTACACCTTC. V and J are TRBV18 and TRBJ1-2; tentative D call: TRBD1 (5 bases). This CDR3 contains 14 residues. From germline, CDR1 is KGHSH and CDR2 LQKENI. V lost 3 bases to trimming and J lost 4 bases, with 12 bases between them.

The chain links TRBV4-2 to TRBJ2-7; D perhaps matches TRBD2 (6 bases). The germline V and J ends were trimmed by 0 bases and 4 bases, with 7 bases remaining between them. The length of the CDR3 is 13 residues. Germline V gene data show CDR1 as LGHNA and CDR2 as YNFKEQ. CDR3 protein: CASSQDSGYEQYF. The CDR3, as DNA: TGTGCCAGCAGCCAAGATAGCGGTTACGAGCAGTACTTC.

The gene calls are TRBV13 and TRBJ2-7; D remains ambiguous. Germline V gene data show CDR1 as PRHDT and CDR2 as FYEKMQ (reference sequence). The CDR3 runs to 15 residues. The V end was cut by 3 bases, the J end by 0 bases, with 12 bases between. The CDR3 reads CASSFLGRNSYEQYF. The CDR3 region has the DNA TGTGCCAGCAGCTTCCTGGGCCGAAACTCCTACGAGCAGTACTTC. Supplemented by reference TRBV13 and TRBJ2-7, the full variable domain reads AAGVIQSPRHLIKEKRETATLKCYPIPRHDTVYWYQQGPGQDPQFLISFYEKMQSDKGSIPDRFSAQQFSDYHSELNMSSLELGDSALYFCASSFLGRNSYEQYFGPGTRLTVT.

The J gene is TRBJ2-7, the V gene TRBV5-1, with 12 bases aligning to TRBD2. Germline V gene lookup returns CDR1 SGHRS and CDR2 YFSETQ. Unmatched junction bases numbered 15, after V lost 4 bases and J lost 4 bases. CDR3 length: 18 residues. The CDR3 region is CASSPEGLAGISLYEQYF. As DNA, the CDR3 is TGCGCCAGCAGCCCCGAAGGACTAGCGGGAATTAGTTTGTACGAGCAGTACTTC.

The rearrangement links TRBV6-5 to TRBJ1-1; 7 positions match TRBD1. The CDR3 has 14 amino acids. Per the germline V gene, CDR1 is MNHEY and CDR2 is SVGAGI. Trimming removed 6 bases from V and 6 bases from J; junction bases left unmatched: 10. CDR3 bases: TGTGCCAGCAGAAGGAGCAGGGGGATCGCTGAAGCTTTCTTT. This codes for CASRRSRGIAEAFF.

This CDR3 reads CASSITGSSYEQYF. The DNA for the CDR3 is TGTGCCAGTAGTATAACCGGGAGTTCCTACGAGCAGTACTTC. The chain employs TRBV19 and TRBJ2-7, with D possibly matching TRBD2 (6 bases). Germline assignment: CDR1 LNHDA and CDR2 SQIVND (reference sequence). The CDR3 sequence is 14 residues long. The ends were cut back, 2 bases at V and 1 base at J, with 9 bases in the middle.

The table lists this clone with a count of one. V gene TRBV29-1 combines with J gene TRBJ2-1; TRBD1 might be the D (6 bases). Germline values: CDR1 SQVTM, CDR2 ANQGSEA. The V end was cut by 6 bases, the J end by 5 bases, with 11 bases between. There are 12 residues in the CDR3. The CDR3 DNA reads as TGCAGCGTCCAAAAGGGGGACAATGAGCAGTTCTTC. Residues: CSVQKGDNEQFF.

This clone ranks as medium-sized. This chain connects TRBV19 to TRBJ2-2; 8 bases align to TRBD2. The CDR3 is made up of 17 amino acids. CDR1 LNHDA and CDR2 SQIVND come from the germline V gene (reference sequence). The J segment lost 0 bases and the V segment lost 5 bases, leaving 8 bases of the junction unmatched. The CDR3 loop reads CASSLRGLGSNTGELFF. Here the CDR3 DNA reads TGTGCCAGTAGTCTCCGGGGACTAGGATCGAACACCGGGGAGCTGTTTTTT.

The sample holds one count of this clone. The V gene is TRBV11-2, the J gene TRBJ2-5; 8 bases are shared with TRBD1. The V gene's germline CDR1 is SGHAT and CDR2 FQNNGV. The CDR3 extends over 15 amino acids. V was clipped by 1 base and J by 5 bases; unmatched bases: 6. The CDR3 coding sequence is TGTGCCAGCAGCTTAGCGGTGGACAGGGCGGAGACCCAGTACTTC. Its translation: CASSLAVDRAETQYF.

The chain uses TRBV7-3 and TRBJ2-2; a possible D gene is TRBD2 (6 bases). CDR3 length: 15 amino acids. From germline, CDR1 is SGHTA and CDR2 FQGTGA. Trimming removed 0 bases from V and 6 bases from J, with 11 bases in between. CDR3 DNA sequence: TGTGCCAGCAGCTTAACCCCGGACTATCCCGGGGAGCTGTTTTTT. Protein: CASSLTPDYPGELFF. The full variable domain, rest sourced from reference TRBV7-3 and TRBJ2-2, is GAGVSQTPSNKVTEKGKYVELRCDPISGHTALYWYRQSLGQGPEFLIYFQGTGAADDSGLPNDRFFAVRPEGSVSTLKIQRTERGDSAVYLCASSLTPDYPGELFFGEGSRLTVL.

The gene calls are TRBV5-1 and TRBJ1-6, with 9 bases lining up with TRBD1. J lost 8 bases, V lost 4 bases, and 7 bases had no gene match. The CDR3 spans 15 residues. Germline V gene data show CDR1 as SGHRS and CDR2 as YFSETQ. Written as DNA, the CDR3 is TGCGCCAGCAGCCCCGGGACAGGGAGGCATTCACCCCTCCACTTT. Residues: CASSPGTGRHSPLHF.

A few counts support this clone. The chain is built from TRBV19 and TRBJ2-7; D remains unclear. This CDR3 is built from 15 residues. The ends were cut back, 3 bases at V and 0 bases at J, with 12 bases in the middle. The germline V gene has CDR1 LNHDA and CDR2 SQIVND (reference sequence). CDR3 coding DNA: TGTGCCAGTAGTATGTCGGCGGCTCACTCCTACGAGCAGTACTTC. Translating gives CASSMSAAHSYEQYF. The whole variable domain, filled in from reference TRBV19 and TRBJ2-7, reads DGGITQSPKYLFRKEGQNVTLSCEQNLNHDAMYWYRQDPGQGLRLIYYSQIVNDFQKGDIAEGYSVSREKKESFPLTVTSAQKNPTAFYLCASSMSAAHSYEQYFGPGTRLTVT.

The chain combines TRBV7-9 with TRBJ2-1; TRBD2 matches at 13 bases. This CDR3 spans 16 amino acids. Germline assignment: CDR1 SEHNR and CDR2 FQNEAQ (reference sequence). Germline trimming cut 6 bases from V and 4 bases from J; bases unmatched to any gene: 6. CDR3 nucleotides: TGTGCCAGCAGTGAAACTAGCGGGGGGGATTACAATGAGCAGTTCTTC. This sequence encodes CASSETSGGDYNEQFF.

This chain links TRBV5-1 with TRBJ1-2; 10 bases fit TRBD1. Germline V lookup: CDR1 SGHRS, CDR2 YFSETQ. With 4 bases clipped from V and 4 bases from J, the junction kept 4 bases outside the gene matches. This CDR3 region has 14 residues. The DNA for the CDR3 is TGCGCCAGCAGCATCGGACAGGGGGGCTATGGCTACACCTTC. It encodes CASSIGQGGYGYTF. Full variable domain (remainder filled in from reference TRBV5-1 and TRBJ1-2): KAGVTQTPRYLIKTRGQQVTLSCSPISGHRSVSWYQQTPGQGLQFLFEYFSETQRNKGNFPGRFSGRQFSNSRSEMNVSTLELGDSALYLCASSIGQGGYGYTFGSGTRLTVV.

The rearrangement uses TRBV4-1 and TRBJ1-1, with D possibly being TRBD1 (6 bases). CDR1 MGHRA and CDR2 YSYEKL come from the germline V gene. V lost 5 bases and J lost 1, with 14 bases in between. This CDR3 is built from 15 residues. The DNA of the CDR3 is TGCGCCAGCAGCGCCTTGGACAGCAAGAACACTGAAGCTTTCTTT. Translating it yields CASSALDSKNTEAFF.

The chain combines TRBV23-1 with TRBJ2-1; weak D call: TRBD2 (5 bases). TRBV23-1 is labeled an ORF, and its function is uncertain. The CDR3 extends over 16 amino acids. Trimming removed 1 base at V and 12 bases at J, with 22 bases between. CDR3 coding DNA: TGCGCCAGCAGTCAATACCTAGCCCCCTTATCGCATGGGCAGTTCTTC. Translating it yields CASSQYLAPLSHGQFF.

V usage is TRBV18 and J usage is TRBJ2-1, with a tentative D call TRBD2 (6 bases). Germline CDR1 KGHSH, CDR2 LQKENI. The CDR3 covers 15 residues. Trimming took off 2 bases at V and 3 bases at J, with 11 bases between the two ends. CDR3 bases: TGTGCCAGCTCACCAGATAGCGGCCTCTACAATGAGCAGTTCTTC. Its protein product is CASSPDSGLYNEQFF.

The chain couples TRBV18 to TRBJ2-5, with TRBD1 as a possible D gene (5 bases). CDR1 and CDR2 (germline): KGHSH, LQKENI. The V end lost 3 bases, the J end lost 4 bases, and 18 bases lay between the germline ends. This CDR3 has 16 residues. CDR3 sequence reads: CASSPTARELLETQYF. CDR3 bases: TGTGCCAGCTCACCCACCGCCAGGGAATTGTTAGAGACCCAGTACTTC.

V usage is TRBV12-3 or TRBV12-4 and J usage is TRBJ2-7; 8 bases align to TRBD1. Trimming removed 5 bases from V and 7 bases from J; junction bases left unmatched: 7. The CDR3 totals 13 residues. The CDR3 spells CASSKDRVREQYF. The CDR3 DNA follows: TGTGCCAGCAGTAAGGACAGGGTACGGGAGCAGTACTTC.

The chain links TRBV28 to TRBJ2-6; D gene uncertain. The V end lost 2 bases, the J end lost 0 bases, and 5 bases lay between the germline ends. The V gene's germline CDR1 is MDHEN and CDR2 SYDVKM. The CDR3 length is 15 residues. The CDR3 DNA is TGTGCCAGCAGTTTAGTCCGCTCTGGGGCCAACGTCCTGACTTTC. Protein product: CASSLVRSGANVLTF.

The rearrangement uses TRBV3-1 (or the pseudogene TRBV3-2) and TRBJ1-5; D is unclear. V was pared by 0 bases and J by 7 bases, with 7 bases between. The CDR3 extends over 13 amino acids. The germline gives CDR1 LGHDT, CDR2 YNNKEL (reference sequence). CDR3 sequence: CASSQDPRQPQHF. In nucleotides, the CDR3 is TGTGCCAGCAGCCAAGATCCGAGGCAGCCCCAGCATTTT.